A single sample is the source of the 24 T cell receptor beta chains below, sequenced in a study of identifying expanded T cells in peripheral blood. This table comes from immunoSEQ multiplex PCR, and its TCRdb copy is limited to in-frame clones, with some not included. This sample has around 56,000 clones; approximately 83% occur once, and the top ten carry roughly 15%. Sequenced input: blood. The receptors originated from a person between 18 and 75 years old in good health.

V gene TRBV4-1 combines with J gene TRBJ2-7, with 8 bases lining up with TRBD2. J lost 2 bases, V lost 4 bases, and 7 bases had no gene match. The CDR3 extends over 15 amino acids. Germline V lookup: CDR1 MGHRA, CDR2 YSYEKL. The CDR3 reads CASSPNSGSTYEQYF. CDR3 sequence (DNA): TGCGCCAGCAGCCCCAACAGCGGGAGTACCTACGAGCAGTACTTC.

A single count supports this clone. The chain is built from TRBV7-9 and TRBJ2-1; 9 bases fit TRBD2. Germline assignment: CDR1 SEHNR and CDR2 FQNEAQ (reference sequence). V gave up 5 bases and J gave up 4 bases; unmatched junction bases: 9. The CDR3 length is 16 residues. In nucleotides, the CDR3 is TGTGCCAGCAGCCCGAAGACTAGCGGAATATACAATGAGCAGTTCTTC. Amino acids: CASSPKTSGIYNEQFF.

The V gene is TRBV6-6, the J gene TRBJ2-2, with D hard to call. This CDR3 is built from 12 residues. The V gene lost 6 bases and the J gene lost 3 bases, with 5 bases spanning the gap. Germline V lookup: CDR1 MNHNY, CDR2 SVGAGI (reference sequence). The CDR3 loop is CASSSDTGELFF. DNA of the CDR3: TGTGCCAGCAGCTCCGACACCGGGGAGCTGTTTTTT.

This clone was observed a single time. DNA of the CDR3: TGTGCCAGCAGTGTGGTAGGGGGCAACACTGAAGCTTTCTTT. Translating gives CASSVVGGNTEAFF. The chain joins TRBV6-5 to TRBJ1-1, with 7 positions matching TRBD1. After removal of 5 bases from V and 2 bases from J, the junction contained 5 bases not matched to a gene. The CDR3 is 14 amino acids. Germline lookup yields CDR1 MNHEY and CDR2 SVGAGI.

The chain has TRBV5-6 and TRBJ2-5; 7 bases map to TRBD2. The CDR3 totals 16 residues. The V gene end was trimmed by 1 base and the J gene end by 5 bases; junction bases not matched to a gene: 11. Germline CDR1 is SGHDT and CDR2 is YYEEEE. The chain's CDR3 is CASSLRVSGTKETQYF. CDR3 sequence (DNA): TGTGCCAGCAGCTTGAGAGTTTCCGGGACTAAGGAGACCCAGTACTTC.

This chain links TRBV7-6 with TRBJ1-4; D gene uncertain. V was trimmed by 1 base and J by 3 bases, leaving 12 bases between them. CDR1 and CDR2 from the germline V gene are SGHVS and FNYEAQ. The length of the CDR3 is 16 residues. This CDR3 is CASSLEGRLPNEKLFF. The CDR3 DNA reads as TGTGCCAGCAGCTTAGAGGGCCGCTTACCTAATGAAAAACTGTTTTTT. The complete variable domain, with remaining parts taken from reference TRBV7-6 and TRBJ1-4, reads GAGVSQSPRYKVTKRGQDVALRCDPISGHVSLYWYRQALGQGPEFLTYFNYEAQQDKSGLPNDRFSAERPEGSISTLTIQRTEQRDSAMYRCASSLEGRLPNEKLFFGSGTQLSVL.

This clone is a singleton in its sample. The chain employs TRBV19 and TRBJ2-7; D uncertain. Per germline, CDR1 LNHDA and CDR2 SQIVND (reference sequence). This CDR3 is built from 14 residues. V was trimmed by 7 bases and J by 6 bases, leaving 19 bases between them. The CDR3 nucleotides are TGTGCCAGTACCAAGGGCTTCTCGAATAGCGAGCAGTACTTC. Amino acid sequence: CASTKGFSNSEQYF.

This clone was seen a single time. This chain links TRBV4-3 with TRBJ2-1; 8 positions agree with TRBD1. This CDR3 spans 17 amino acids. Germline V gene data show CDR1 as LGHNA and CDR2 as YSLEER. Trimming at V came to 0 bases and at J to 8 bases, leaving 12 bases not matched to a gene. CDR3 loop: CASSQEGAGGRMDEQFF. The CDR3 coding sequence is TGCGCCAGCAGCCAAGAGGGAGCAGGGGGCAGGATGGATGAGCAGTTCTTC.

The chain recombines TRBV4-1 with TRBJ1-5; 8 nucleotides agree with TRBD1. V dropped 0 bases and J dropped 5; count of bases not matched to a gene: 3. The CDR3 consists of 15 residues. Germline loops: CDR1 MGHRA, CDR2 YSYEKL. CDR3 amino acids: CASSQEDRADQPQHF. The CDR3 DNA reads TGCGCCAGCAGCCAAGAGGACAGGGCGGATCAGCCCCAGCATTTT.

The gene calls are TRBV5-1 and TRBJ1-2; D is unclear. Germline loops: CDR1 SGHRS, CDR2 YFSETQ. The CDR3 extends over 14 amino acids. Trimming shortened V by 0 bases and J by 2 bases, and 8 bases separated the two germline ends. CDR3 protein: CASSLGRRNYGYTF. The CDR3 nucleotides are TGCGCCAGCAGCTTGGGCAGGCGAAACTATGGCTACACCTTC.

This chain uses TRBV11-2 with TRBJ2-2; no firm D call. The germline V and J ends were trimmed by 0 bases and 5 bases, with 10 bases remaining between them. This CDR3 region has 15 residues. Looked up from germline, CDR1 is SGHAT and CDR2 is FQNNGV. Here the CDR3 reads CASSLDLVRTGELFF. CDR3 nucleotide sequence: TGTGCCAGCAGCTTAGATCTAGTACGGACCGGGGAGCTGTTTTTT. Combining the CDR3 with reference TRBV11-2 and TRBJ2-2 gives the whole variable domain EAGVAQSPRYKIIEKRQSVAFWCNPISGHATLYWYQQILGQGPKLLIQFQNNGVVDDSQLPKDRFSAERLKGVDSTLKIQPAKLEDSAVYLCASSLDLVRTGELFFGEGSRLTVL.

J is TRBJ2-3 and V is TRBV5-1; D is uncertain. Germline assignment: CDR1 SGHRS and CDR2 YFSETQ. V gave up 1 base and J gave up 5 bases, with 14 bases separating them. CDR3 length: 15 amino acids. The CDR3 region has the DNA TGCGCCAGCAGCTTGAACGGGCATTTCGGAGATACGCAGTATTTT. It encodes CASSLNGHFGDTQYF. The whole variable domain, filled in from reference TRBV5-1 and TRBJ2-3, reads KAGVTQTPRYLIKTRGQQVTLSCSPISGHRSVSWYQQTPGQGLQFLFEYFSETQRNKGNFPGRFSGRQFSNSRSEMNVSTLELGDSALYLCASSLNGHFGDTQYFGPGTRLTVL.

This chain uses TRBV5-4 with TRBJ2-7, with 8 bases identical to TRBD1. The CDR3 extends over 16 amino acids. Germline V gene lookup returns CDR1 SGHNT and CDR2 YYREEE (reference sequence). After removal of 2 bases from V and 6 bases from J, the junction contained 13 bases not matched to a gene. In DNA form, the CDR3 reads TGTGCCAGCAGCTTTGGCACAGGGGGTCGGTTGGGCGAGCAGTACGTC. It yields the protein CASSFGTGGRLGEQYV.

The chain uses TRBV5-6 and TRBJ2-2, with D perhaps matching TRBD1 (6 bases). The CDR3 extends over 15 amino acids. CDR1 and CDR2 from the germline V gene are SGHDT and YYEEEE. V was cut by 2 bases and J by 3 bases, with 11 bases left in between. CDR3 in DNA: TGTGCCAGCAGCTTCCAACAGGGATACACCGGGGAGCTGTTTTTT. Its translation: CASSFQQGYTGELFF.

The chain recombines TRBV21-1 with TRBJ2-5. TRBV21-1 is flagged as a pseudogene. This CDR3 is 17 amino acids long. The CDR3 region is CASSNSRSRGGQETQYF. CDR3 sequence (DNA): TGTGCCAGCAGCAACTCTCGGTCCAGGGGGGGCCAAGAGACCCAGTACTTC.

The chain recombines TRBV19 with TRBJ2-7, with a possible D match to TRBD1 (5 bases). The V end lost 4 bases, the J end lost 5 bases, and 12 bases lay between the germline ends. The CDR3 covers 13 residues. The germline V gene encodes CDR1 LNHDA and CDR2 SQIVND (reference sequence). CDR3 loop: CASSRQGVNEQYF. CDR3 bases: TGTGCCAGTAGTAGGCAGGGCGTGAACGAGCAGTACTTC.

V and J are TRBV29-1 and TRBJ1-3; no clear D gene. This CDR3 has 14 residues. The germline V gene has CDR1 SQVTM and CDR2 ANQGSEA. The V end lost 6 bases, the J end lost 0 bases, and 12 bases lay between the germline ends. The CDR3 DNA is TGCAGCGTGGATAGACGGGTCTCTGGAAACACCATATATTTT. As protein: CSVDRRVSGNTIYF.

CDR3 amino acids: CASSLLQGRQPQHF. The CDR3 DNA sequence: TGTGCCAGCAGCTTACTACAGGGCCGCCAGCCCCAGCATTTT. The chain has TRBV5-8 and TRBJ1-5; D may be TRBD1 (6 bases). Trimming left V 2 bases short and J 7 bases short, with 13 bases between. The CDR3 is made up of 14 amino acids. Germline CDR1 SGHTS, CDR2 YDEGEE.

The V gene is TRBV4-1, the J gene TRBJ1-6, with D perhaps TRBD1 (5 bases). CDR1 MGHRA and CDR2 YSYEKL come from the germline V gene. Trimming pared 1 base from V and 8 bases from J, leaving 18 bases between. The CDR3 covers 17 residues. The CDR3 protein is CASSQVWDPSLDSPLHF. CDR3 bases: TGCGCCAGCAGCCAAGTATGGGACCCGTCTTTAGATTCACCCCTCCACTTT.

This clone was detected a few times. The rearrangement joins TRBV25-1 to TRBJ2-1; TRBD2 matches at 11 bases. Germline CDR1 MGHDK, CDR2 SYGVNS. This CDR3 has 14 residues. V trimming: 2 bases; J trimming: 7 bases; junction bases outside the gene matches: 1. CDR3 amino acids: CASSETSGRNEQFF. The CDR3 bases are TGTGCCAGCAGTGAAACTAGCGGGAGAAATGAGCAGTTCTTC.

On this clone itself: Germline and junction disagree at one end, which may indicate a read error. The chain uses TRBV29-1 and TRBJ2-1; 10 bases agree with TRBD2. This CDR3 is 12 amino acids long. The germline V gene has CDR1 SQVTM and CDR2 ANQGSEA. Here the CDR3 DNA reads TGCAGCGTTGATAGCGGGAGGCGGACCCCGGTCTTC. This encodes CSVDSGRRTPVF.

The table lists this clone with a few counts. The chain carries TRBV5-1 and TRBJ2-7; no reliable D call. Germline V lookup: CDR1 SGHRS, CDR2 YFSETQ. The CDR3 contains 13 residues. V lost 0 bases to trimming and J lost 3 bases, with 7 bases between them. CDR3 DNA: TGCGCCAGCAGCTTGGCCGCAAGCTACGAGCAGTACTTC. Protein: CASSLAASYEQYF.

This sequence joins TRBV14 and TRBJ1-1, with a possible D match to TRBD1 (5 bases). CDR1 and CDR2 (germline): SGHDN, FVKESK. CDR3 length equals 15 residues. The V end lost 4 bases, the J end lost 4 bases, and 16 bases lay between the germline ends. The CDR3 DNA is TGTGCCAGCAGCCGCCGAACCGGGGGGTTCACTGAAGCTTTCTTT. Protein: CASSRRTGGFTEAFF.

This chain uses TRBV2 with TRBJ2-3, with D possibly matching TRBD2 (5 bases). Looked up from germline, CDR1 is SNHLY and CDR2 is FYNNEI. The V gene lost 4 bases and the J gene lost 4 bases, with 9 bases spanning the gap. This CDR3 spans 13 amino acids. The CDR3 nucleotides read TGTGCCAGCAGTGCCCAAGCGGCAGATACGCAGTATTTT. It yields the protein CASSAQAADTQYF.